These T cell receptor beta chains were read from a single sample in a study of T cell repertoires in cytomegalovirus infection. One entry per CDR3 protein, called by TCRdb with MiXCR from the reads. The sample holds around 530,000 distinct CDR3 sequences; around 27% are singletons and the top ten take about 13%. Source material: PBMCs. The receptors derive from a human donor in good health (CMV status not recorded). Some clones in this sample may be carry-over from other donors' samples. The CDR3 runs from the conserved cysteine through the conserved F or W. The order of the fields is V gene, J gene, CDR3 protein.

v_call: TRBV18; j_call: TRBJ2-1; cdr3_aa: CASSPTSGDNEQFF
v_call: TRBV7-9; j_call: TRBJ2-1; cdr3_aa: CASSLGGLAGVWNEQFF
v_call: TRBV28; j_call: TRBJ2-7; cdr3_aa: CASSSPTGYAYEQYF
v_call: TRBV19; j_call: TRBJ1-5; cdr3_aa: CARLTPWTGIDQPQHF
v_call: TRBV6-1; j_call: TRBJ1-5; cdr3_aa: CASGPRGKQPQHF
v_call: TRBV24-1; j_call: TRBJ2-1; cdr3_aa: CATSDLRKTEQFF
v_call: TRBV10-3; j_call: TRBJ2-1; cdr3_aa: CAISVAGTGGNNEQFF
v_call: TRBV19; j_call: TRBJ2-1; cdr3_aa: CASSTRTGGYNEQFF
v_call: TRBV7-2; j_call: TRBJ2-1; cdr3_aa: CASRYTGTGVNEQFF
v_call: TRBV12-3/TRBV12-4; j_call: TRBJ1-2; cdr3_aa: CASSLGRDQGYTF
v_call: TRBV27; j_call: TRBJ2-7; cdr3_aa: CASSDRGLYEQYF
v_call: TRBV7-2; j_call: TRBJ1-6; cdr3_aa: CASSSQEAYNSPLHF
v_call: TRBV12-3/TRBV12-4; j_call: TRBJ1-2; cdr3_aa: CASSLRTDYGYTF
v_call: TRBV2; j_call: TRBJ2-7; cdr3_aa: CASSETVAGPYEQYF
v_call: TRBV10-3; j_call: TRBJ1-1; cdr3_aa: CAIGGGIINLNTEAFF
v_call: TRBV29-1; j_call: TRBJ1-2; cdr3_aa: CSVGSGEGYTF
v_call: TRBV7-9; j_call: TRBJ2-1; cdr3_aa: CASRLPGPSLDEQFF
v_call: TRBV7-2; j_call: TRBJ2-3; cdr3_aa: CASSLSWLAADTQYF
v_call: TRBV5-1; j_call: TRBJ2-5; cdr3_aa: CASSPGQLQETQYF
v_call: TRBV7-2; j_call: TRBJ1-5; cdr3_aa: CASSANTNQPQHF
v_call: TRBV2; j_call: TRBJ1-2; cdr3_aa: CASSVQGARGYTF
v_call: TRBV7-2; j_call: TRBJ1-5; cdr3_aa: CASSFLAQPDQPQHF
v_call: TRBV11-2; j_call: TRBJ1-1; cdr3_aa: CASSLEGGSGTKAFF
v_call: TRBV19; j_call: TRBJ2-3; cdr3_aa: CASSFAGASTDTQYF
v_call: TRBV12-3/TRBV12-4; j_call: TRBJ1-4; cdr3_aa: CASSLGARHEKLFF
v_call: TRBV4-3; j_call: TRBJ1-4; cdr3_aa: CASSQDSVQGISEKLFF
v_call: TRBV10-1; j_call: TRBJ2-3; cdr3_aa: CASSDSASGRKGRGTDTQYF
v_call: TRBV7-8; j_call: TRBJ1-4; cdr3_aa: CASSLGDRNEKLFF
v_call: TRBV19; j_call: TRBJ1-2; cdr3_aa: CASTGTGYTYGYTF
v_call: TRBV7-6; j_call: TRBJ2-7; cdr3_aa: CASSKTSGRTYEQYF
v_call: TRBV6-5; j_call: TRBJ2-7; cdr3_aa: CASSSSDRGVHEQYF
v_call: TRBV7-2; j_call: TRBJ2-7; cdr3_aa: CASSPGLAGGPGGYEQYF
v_call: TRBV19; j_call: TRBJ1-3; cdr3_aa: CASTPDLFSGNTIYF
v_call: TRBV29-1; j_call: TRBJ1-1; cdr3_aa: CSALGTGSDTEAFF
v_call: TRBV27; j_call: TRBJ2-5; cdr3_aa: CASSPTGSPQQTQYF
v_call: TRBV12-3/TRBV12-4; j_call: TRBJ2-3; cdr3_aa: CASSVGVRELTDTQYF
v_call: TRBV5-6; j_call: TRBJ1-5; cdr3_aa: CASSPRASNQPQHF
v_call: TRBV7-2; j_call: TRBJ1-5; cdr3_aa: CASSLSLGGRQPQHF
v_call: TRBV12-3/TRBV12-4; j_call: TRBJ1-5; cdr3_aa: CASSPASGERQPQHF
v_call: TRBV5-1; j_call: TRBJ1-1; cdr3_aa: CASSLQTLGLQAFF
v_call: TRBV29-1; j_call: TRBJ2-7; cdr3_aa: CSVETTGGDLREQYF
v_call: TRBV7-3; j_call: TRBJ2-1; cdr3_aa: CASSLVPSGNNEQFF
v_call: TRBV6-2/TRBV6-3; j_call: TRBJ1-1; cdr3_aa: CASRKQGVGSEAFF
v_call: TRBV6-2/TRBV6-3; j_call: TRBJ2-7; cdr3_aa: CASSTLMRGVMYEQYF
v_call: TRBV2; j_call: TRBJ2-7; cdr3_aa: CASSLRLGQYF
v_call: TRBV19; j_call: TRBJ2-1; cdr3_aa: CASSLIGTSGRNEQFF
v_call: TRBV6-2/TRBV6-3; j_call: TRBJ2-6; cdr3_aa: CASSLWQKATSSGANVLTF
v_call: TRBV27; j_call: TRBJ2-1; cdr3_aa: CASSLMLSGSEQFF
v_call: TRBV27; j_call: TRBJ1-6; cdr3_aa: CASSPRTGSNSPLHF
v_call: TRBV12-5; j_call: TRBJ1-1; cdr3_aa: CASGNRGGNMGEAFF
v_call: TRBV7-2; j_call: TRBJ2-7; cdr3_aa: CASSWPGLHYEQYF
v_call: TRBV24-1; j_call: TRBJ2-1; cdr3_aa: CATSDRTSGEDEQFF
v_call: TRBV28; j_call: TRBJ2-7; cdr3_aa: CASIGGYEQYF
v_call: TRBV6-5; j_call: TRBJ1-1; cdr3_aa: CASSHRGRRMNTEAFF
v_call: TRBV12-3/TRBV12-4; j_call: TRBJ2-5; cdr3_aa: CASSLDGTQETQYF
v_call: TRBV7-2; j_call: TRBJ1-2; cdr3_aa: CASSINRANYGYTF
v_call: TRBV7-6; j_call: TRBJ2-1; cdr3_aa: CASSPQDEQFF
v_call: TRBV6-5; j_call: TRBJ2-3; cdr3_aa: CASSYRPGGGIDTQYF
v_call: TRBV6-2/TRBV6-3; j_call: TRBJ1-1; cdr3_aa: CASRQGPTNTEAFF
v_call: TRBV6-2/TRBV6-3; j_call: TRBJ1-1; cdr3_aa: CASRVSGDPEAFF